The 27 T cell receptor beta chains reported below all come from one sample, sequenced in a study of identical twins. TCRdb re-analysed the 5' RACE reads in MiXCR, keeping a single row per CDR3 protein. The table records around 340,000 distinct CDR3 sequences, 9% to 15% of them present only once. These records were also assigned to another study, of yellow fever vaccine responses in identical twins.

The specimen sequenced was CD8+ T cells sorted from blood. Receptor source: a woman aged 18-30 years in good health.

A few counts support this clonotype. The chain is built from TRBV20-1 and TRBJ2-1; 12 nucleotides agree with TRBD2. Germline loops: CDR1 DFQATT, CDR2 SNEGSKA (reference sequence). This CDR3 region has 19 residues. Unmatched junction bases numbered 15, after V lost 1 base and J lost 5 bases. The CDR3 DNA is TGCAGTGCTAGAGCCTACCTAGCGGGGGGGCCAAGACCCCACAATGAGCAGTTCTTC. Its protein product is CSARAYLAGGPRPHNEQFF.

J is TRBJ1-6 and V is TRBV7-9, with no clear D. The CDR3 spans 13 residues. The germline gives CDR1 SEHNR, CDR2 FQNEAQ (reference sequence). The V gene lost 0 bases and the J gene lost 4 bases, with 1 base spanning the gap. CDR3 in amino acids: CASSLAYNSPLHF. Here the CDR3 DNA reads TGTGCCAGCAGCTTAGCGTATAATTCACCCCTCCACTTT.

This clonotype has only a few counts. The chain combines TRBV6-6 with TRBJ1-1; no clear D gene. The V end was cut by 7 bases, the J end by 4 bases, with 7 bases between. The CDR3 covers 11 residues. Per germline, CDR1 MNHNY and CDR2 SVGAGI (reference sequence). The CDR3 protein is CASIVGTEAFF. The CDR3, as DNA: TGTGCCAGCATAGTGGGCACTGAAGCTTTCTTT.

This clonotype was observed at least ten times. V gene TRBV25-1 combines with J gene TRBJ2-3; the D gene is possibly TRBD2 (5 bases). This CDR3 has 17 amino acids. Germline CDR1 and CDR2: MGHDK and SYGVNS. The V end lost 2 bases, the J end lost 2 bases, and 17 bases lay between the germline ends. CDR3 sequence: CASSEGGWGENTDTQYF. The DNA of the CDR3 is TGTGCCAGCAGTGAAGGCGGGTGGGGTGAAAACACAGATACGCAGTATTTT.

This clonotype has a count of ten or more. CDR3 amino acids: CASSDSSGYLPGEQYF. The CDR3 DNA is TGCGCCAGCAGCGACTCTAGCGGCTACCTGCCTGGGGAGCAGTACTTC. The V and J genes are TRBV5-1 and TRBJ2-7; TRBD2 agrees at 7 bases. The V and J ends lost 4 bases and 7 bases, in that order; junction bases with no gene match: 17. The CDR3 spans 16 residues. Germline V CDR1 and CDR2: SGHRS, YFSETQ.

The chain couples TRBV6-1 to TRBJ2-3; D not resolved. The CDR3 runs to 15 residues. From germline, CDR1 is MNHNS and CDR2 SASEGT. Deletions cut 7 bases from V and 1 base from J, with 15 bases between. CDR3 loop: CASIPAESRTDTQYF. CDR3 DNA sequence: TGTGCCAGCATTCCGGCAGAGTCCCGCACAGATACGCAGTATTTT.

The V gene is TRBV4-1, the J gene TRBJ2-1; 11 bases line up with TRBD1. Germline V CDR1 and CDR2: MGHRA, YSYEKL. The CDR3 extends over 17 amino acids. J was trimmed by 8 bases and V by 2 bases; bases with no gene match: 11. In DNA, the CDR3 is TGCGCCAGCAGCCAACATCCCGGGACAGGGGGAAGGGATGAGCAGTTCTTC. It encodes CASSQHPGTGGRDEQFF.

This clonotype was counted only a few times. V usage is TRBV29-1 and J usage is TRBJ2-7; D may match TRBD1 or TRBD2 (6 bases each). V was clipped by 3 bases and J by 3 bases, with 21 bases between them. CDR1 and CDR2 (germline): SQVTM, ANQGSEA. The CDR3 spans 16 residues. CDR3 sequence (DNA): TGCAGCGTTGAGAGGGGGGTTAGGGGATACGACTACGAGCAGTACTTC. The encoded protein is CSVERGVRGYDYEQYF.

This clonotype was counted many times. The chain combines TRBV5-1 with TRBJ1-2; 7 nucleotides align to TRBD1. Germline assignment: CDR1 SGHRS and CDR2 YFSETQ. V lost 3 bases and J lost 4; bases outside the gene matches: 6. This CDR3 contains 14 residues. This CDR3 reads CASSWGQTVYGYTF. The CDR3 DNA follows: TGCGCCAGCAGCTGGGGACAGACAGTCTATGGCTACACCTTC.

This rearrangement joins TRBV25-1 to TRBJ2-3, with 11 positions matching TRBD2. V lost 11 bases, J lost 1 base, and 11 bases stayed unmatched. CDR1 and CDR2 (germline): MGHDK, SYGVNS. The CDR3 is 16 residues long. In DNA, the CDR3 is TGTGCCCCCCTGGGACTAGCGGAGAGTGGCACAGATACGCAGTATTTT. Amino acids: CAPLGLAESGTDTQYF.

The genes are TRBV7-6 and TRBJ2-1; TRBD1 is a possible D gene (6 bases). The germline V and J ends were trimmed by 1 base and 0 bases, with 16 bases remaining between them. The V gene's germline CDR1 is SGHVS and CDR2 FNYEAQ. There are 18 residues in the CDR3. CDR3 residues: CASSLGPRQELSYNEQFF. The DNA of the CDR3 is TGTGCCAGCAGCTTAGGACCACGACAGGAACTCTCCTACAATGAGCAGTTCTTC.

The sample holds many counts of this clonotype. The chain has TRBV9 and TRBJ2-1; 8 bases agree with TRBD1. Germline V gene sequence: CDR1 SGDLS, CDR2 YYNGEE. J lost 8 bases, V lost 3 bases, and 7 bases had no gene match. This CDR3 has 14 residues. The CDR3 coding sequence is TGTGCCAGCAGCGCCACAGGGGGGTGGGATGAGCAGTTCTTC. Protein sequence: CASSATGGWDEQFF.

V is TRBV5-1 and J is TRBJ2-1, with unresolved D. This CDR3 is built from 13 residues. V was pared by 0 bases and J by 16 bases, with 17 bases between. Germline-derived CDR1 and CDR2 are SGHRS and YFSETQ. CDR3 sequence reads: CASSLDIGSRVFF. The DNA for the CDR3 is TGCGCCAGCAGCTTGGATATAGGAAGTCGGGTATTCTTC.

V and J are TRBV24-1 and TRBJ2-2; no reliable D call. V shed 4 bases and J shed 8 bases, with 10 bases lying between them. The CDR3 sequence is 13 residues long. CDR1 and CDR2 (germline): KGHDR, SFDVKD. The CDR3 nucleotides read TGTGCCACCAGTGACCCCGGTGGTGGGGAGCTGTTTTTT. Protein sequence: CATSDPGGGELFF.

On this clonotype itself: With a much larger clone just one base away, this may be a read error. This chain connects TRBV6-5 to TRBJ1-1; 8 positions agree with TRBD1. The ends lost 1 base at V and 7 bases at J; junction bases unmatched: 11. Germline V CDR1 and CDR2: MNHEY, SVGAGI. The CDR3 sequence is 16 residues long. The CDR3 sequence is CASSYYWTGPSIEAFF. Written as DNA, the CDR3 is TGTGCCAGCAGTTACTACTGGACAGGGCCCAGCATTGAAGCTTTCTTT.

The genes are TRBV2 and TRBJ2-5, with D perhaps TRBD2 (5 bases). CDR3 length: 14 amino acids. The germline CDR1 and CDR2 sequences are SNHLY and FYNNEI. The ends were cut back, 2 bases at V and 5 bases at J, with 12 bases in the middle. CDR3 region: CASSEWASMETQYF. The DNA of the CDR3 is TGTGCCAGCAGTGAATGGGCTAGCATGGAGACCCAGTACTTC.

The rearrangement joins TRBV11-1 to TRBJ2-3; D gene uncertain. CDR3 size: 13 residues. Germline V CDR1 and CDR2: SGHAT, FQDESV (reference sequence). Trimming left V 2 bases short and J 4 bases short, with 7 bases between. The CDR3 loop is CASSLTTADTQYF. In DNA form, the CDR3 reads TGTGCCAGCAGCTTAACGACCGCAGATACGCAGTATTTT.

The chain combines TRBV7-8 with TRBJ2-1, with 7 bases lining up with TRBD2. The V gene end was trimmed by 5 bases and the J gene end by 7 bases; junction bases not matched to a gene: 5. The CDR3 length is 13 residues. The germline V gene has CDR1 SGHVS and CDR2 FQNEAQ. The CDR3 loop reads CASSRDGGNEQFF. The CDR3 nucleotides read TGTGCCAGCAGCCGGGACGGGGGGAATGAGCAGTTCTTC.

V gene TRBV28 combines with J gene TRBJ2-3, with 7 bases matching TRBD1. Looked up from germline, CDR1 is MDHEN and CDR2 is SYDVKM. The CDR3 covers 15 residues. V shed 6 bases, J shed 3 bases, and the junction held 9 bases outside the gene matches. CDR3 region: CASRLRQGRTDTQYF. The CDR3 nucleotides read TGTGCCAGCAGGCTAAGACAGGGTAGGACAGATACGCAGTATTTT.

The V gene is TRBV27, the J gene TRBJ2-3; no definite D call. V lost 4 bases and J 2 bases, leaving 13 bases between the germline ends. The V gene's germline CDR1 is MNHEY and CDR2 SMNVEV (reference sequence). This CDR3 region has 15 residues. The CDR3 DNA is TGTGCCAGCAGTTCCTACAGTTTGTCCACAGATACGCAGTATTTT. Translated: CASSSYSLSTDTQYF.

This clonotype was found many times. The CDR3 protein is CASSPLYRGSVQYF. Written as DNA, the CDR3 is TGTGCCAGCAGTCCCTTATACAGGGGGTCGGTCCAGTACTTC. The chain joins TRBV12-3 or TRBV12-4 to TRBJ2-5; 8 nucleotides agree with TRBD1. With 5 bases clipped from V and 10 bases from J, the junction kept 12 bases outside the gene matches. The CDR3 consists of 14 residues.

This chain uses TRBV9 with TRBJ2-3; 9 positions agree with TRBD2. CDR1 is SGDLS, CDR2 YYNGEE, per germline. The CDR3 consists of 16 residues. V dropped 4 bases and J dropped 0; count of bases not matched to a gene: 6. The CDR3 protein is CASSSGLAFSTDTQYF. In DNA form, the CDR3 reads TGTGCCAGCAGCTCAGGACTAGCGTTTAGCACAGATACGCAGTATTTT.

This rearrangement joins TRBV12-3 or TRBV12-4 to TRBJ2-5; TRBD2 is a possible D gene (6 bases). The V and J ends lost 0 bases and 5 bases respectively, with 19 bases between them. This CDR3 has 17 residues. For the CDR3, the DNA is TGTGCCAGCAGTTTAGCGCCGGGGGTCCAGGGAGTCGAGACCCAGTACTTC. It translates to CASSLAPGVQGVETQYF.

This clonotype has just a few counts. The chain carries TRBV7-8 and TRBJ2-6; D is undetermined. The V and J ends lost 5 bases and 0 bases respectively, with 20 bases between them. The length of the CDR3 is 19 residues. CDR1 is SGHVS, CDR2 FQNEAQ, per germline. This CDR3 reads CASSPLRRLGLSGANVLTF. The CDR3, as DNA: TGTGCCAGCAGCCCCCTACGAAGACTGGGTCTCTCTGGGGCCAACGTCCTGACTTTC.

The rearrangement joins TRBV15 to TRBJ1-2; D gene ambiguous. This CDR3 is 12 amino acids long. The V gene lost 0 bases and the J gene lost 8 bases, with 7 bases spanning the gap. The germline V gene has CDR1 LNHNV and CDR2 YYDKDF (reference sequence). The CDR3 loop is CATSRDAVGYTF. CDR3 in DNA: TGTGCCACCAGCAGAGATGCGGTGGGCTACACCTTC.

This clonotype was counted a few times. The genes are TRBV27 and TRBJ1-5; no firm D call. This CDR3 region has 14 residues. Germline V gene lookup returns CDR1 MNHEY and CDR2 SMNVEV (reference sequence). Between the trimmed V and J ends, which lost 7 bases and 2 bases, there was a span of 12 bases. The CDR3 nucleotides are TGTGCCAGCATGGCGGGATCGGGCAATCAGCCCCAGCATTTT. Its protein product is CASMAGSGNQPQHF.

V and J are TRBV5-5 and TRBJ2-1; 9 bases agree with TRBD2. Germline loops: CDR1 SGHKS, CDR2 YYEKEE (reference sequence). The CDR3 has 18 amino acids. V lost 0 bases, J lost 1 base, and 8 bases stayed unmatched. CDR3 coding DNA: TGTGCCAGCAGCTTGGTGGTCGGGCGGGGGGGGTCCTACAATGAGCAGTTCTTC. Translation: CASSLVVGRGGSYNEQFF.